The clone carrying this T cell receptor (beta chain) has a handful of counts. Its matching antigen is unknown. These data belong to a study of response to subunit inactivated influenza vaccine. Study observations and caveats: That few new T cells are recruited by each seasonal influenza vaccination was the authors' suggestion.

TCRdb processed the RT-PCR reads anew with MiXCR; each CDR3 protein has one entry. Of 500,000 to 550,000 distinct CDR3 sequences in the sample, 20% to 25% were seen once. This CDR3 has 13 amino acids. Germline CDR1 and CDR2: LGHDT and YNNKEL (reference sequence). V lost 3 bases, J lost 1 base, and 7 bases lay in between. These records were also assigned to another study, of T cells expressing NK-cell markers. From that report: Synthesis of TCR beta cDNA relied on 5'RACE template switching carrying UMIs.

The sequencing here drew on CD4+ T cells sorted from PBMCs, taken 12 days after vaccination. This TCR was recovered from a man over 45 who received an inactivated influenza vaccine. The chain has TRBV3-1 and TRBJ2-7; D is unresolved. The DNA of the CDR3 is TGTGCCAGCAGCCAGTTAGCTTCCTACGAGCAGTACTTC. Translating gives CASSQLASYEQYF.